This T cell receptor (beta chain) was identified during a study of T cells in Graves' hyperthyroidism and ophthalmopathy. The table lists this clonotype with many counts. What it binds is unknown. The CDR3 covers 16 residues. V shed 2 bases and J 4 bases; nucleotides not matched to a gene: 6. CDR1 and CDR2 from the germline V gene are SGHVS and FNYEAQ. Findings and caveats of the study: Before onset, by a median of approximately 6.8 months, the model predicted ophthalmopathy. Most thyroid clonotypes expanded above 0.001 were also detected in blood.

Patients were excluded for uncontrolled infection, other autoimmune disease, pregnancy or lactation. Template material for amplifying TCR beta CDR3 regions consisted of RNA transcripts. Researchers ran a first-round RT-PCR on the TCR CDR3 using the HTBI primer set. TCRdb analysed the multiplex PCR reads with MiXCR anew, one entry per CDR3 protein. The repertoire holds approximately 410,000 distinct CDR3 sequences, with under 15% as singletons. The clonotype was recovered from a man between 18 and 35 years old with Graves' ophthalmopathy. The sample consisted of blood. This chain joins TRBV7-6 and TRBJ2-1, with 9 bases matching TRBD1. The CDR3 here is CASSLSTGGRYNEQFF. The DNA of the CDR3 is TGTGCCAGCAGCTTAAGTACAGGGGGCAGGTACAATGAGCAGTTCTTC. Looking up the rest from reference TRBV7-6 and TRBJ2-1 gives the full variable domain: GAGVSQSPRYKVTKRGQDVALRCDPISGHVSLYWYRQALGQGPEFLTYFNYEAQQDKSGLPNDRFSAERPEGSISTLTIQRTEQRDSAMYRCASSLSTGGRYNEQFFGPGTRLTVL.